The source of this T cell receptor (beta chain) is a study of beta chain features in type 1 diabetes. What was sequenced were expressed TCRB transcripts, since all of the isolated RNA had been reverse transcribed. Profiling relied on immunoSEQ multiplex PCR, and the TCRdb table lists in-frame clones only, not all of them. Among under 150,000 clones listed, 6.5% to 8.5% were seen once. The table lists this clone with a few counts. This CDR3 comprises 17 residues. Germline CDR1 MNHEY, CDR2 SMNVEV (reference sequence). V was pared by 4 bases and J by 1 base, with 10 bases of the junction left unmatched. The sequencing sample was made of central memory CD4+ T cells from blood. This TCR derives from a woman aged 25 to 39 in good health. J is TRBJ2-3 and V is TRBV27; TRBD1 aligns across 8 bases. The CDR3 sequence is CASSSQTGTGRTDTQYF. Written as DNA, the CDR3 is TGTGCCAGCAGTTCTCAAACCGGGACAGGTCGCACAGATACGCAGTATTTT.